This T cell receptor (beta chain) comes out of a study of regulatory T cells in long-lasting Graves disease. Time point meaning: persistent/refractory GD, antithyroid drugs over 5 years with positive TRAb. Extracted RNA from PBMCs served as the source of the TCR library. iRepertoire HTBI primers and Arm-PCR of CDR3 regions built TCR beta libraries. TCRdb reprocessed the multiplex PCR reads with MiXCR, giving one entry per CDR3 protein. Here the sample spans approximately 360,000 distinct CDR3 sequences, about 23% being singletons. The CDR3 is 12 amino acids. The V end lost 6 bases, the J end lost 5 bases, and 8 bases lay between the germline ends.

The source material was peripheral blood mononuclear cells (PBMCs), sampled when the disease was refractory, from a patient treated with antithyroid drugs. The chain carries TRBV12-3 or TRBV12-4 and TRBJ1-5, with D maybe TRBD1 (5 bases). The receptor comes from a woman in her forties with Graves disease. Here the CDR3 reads CASRDMDQPQHF. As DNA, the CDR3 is TGTGCCAGCAGGGACATGGATCAGCCCCAGCATTTT.